These 9 T cell receptor beta chains were sequenced from one sample in a study of cytomegalovirus exposure and HLA in healthy donors. With 60 Vbeta and 13 Jbeta primers, the PCR was carried out. The method was immunoSEQ multiplex PCR; TCRdb's version includes in-frame clones alone and lacks a portion of them. Of approximately 130,000 clones listed, more than 80% were seen once; the top ten hold over 6.5%. Sequenced input: PBMCs. The receptor set was obtained from a woman in her thirties in good health and CMV-seropositive.

This chain joins TRBV5-6 and TRBJ2-1; D might be TRBD2 (5 bases). The ends were cut back, 5 bases at V and 4 bases at J, with 16 bases in the middle. Germline CDR1 and CDR2: SGHDT and YYEEEE. The CDR3 contains 15 residues. CDR3: CASSLRTVRYNEQFF. The CDR3, as DNA: TGTGCCAGCAGTCTGCGGACTGTCCGATACAATGAGCAGTTCTTC.

V usage is TRBV28 and J usage is TRBJ2-6; 7 bases are shared with TRBD1. V lost 7 bases and J lost 1; bases outside the gene matches: 16. The CDR3 has 19 residues. CDR1 is MDHEN, CDR2 SYDVKM, per germline. The chain's CDR3 is CASKPPGQAWGSGANVLTF. The CDR3 DNA follows: TGTGCCAGCAAACCCCCTGGACAGGCTTGGGGATCTGGGGCCAACGTCCTGACTTTC.

The chain carries TRBV2 and TRBJ2-7, with TRBD2 identical over 10 bases. Germline-derived CDR1 and CDR2 are SNHLY and FYNNEI. This CDR3 contains 13 residues. After removal of 8 bases from V and 5 bases from J, the junction contained 6 bases not matched to a gene. The CDR3 reads CASQREGRHEQYF. CDR3 in DNA: TGTGCCAGCCAGCGGGAGGGACGACACGAGCAGTACTTC.

A few counts support this clone. Additional DNA sequences in this sample encode the identical CDR3. This chain uses TRBV18 with TRBJ1-2; 8 positions match TRBD1. Germline CDR1 KGHSH, CDR2 LQKENI. This CDR3 has 14 residues. Trimming cost V 2 bases and J 8 bases; bases outside gene matches: 7. CDR3 in amino acids: CASSPEGQGSGYTF. DNA of the CDR3: TGTGCCAGCTCACCAGAAGGACAGGGAAGCGGCTACACCTTC.

This clone was found a few times. The gene calls are TRBV7-6 and TRBJ2-1, with TRBD2 identical over 9 bases. The CDR3 consists of 17 residues. The ends lost 5 bases at V and 3 bases at J; junction bases unmatched: 11. CDR1 SGHVS and CDR2 FNYEAQ come from the germline V gene. The CDR3 protein is CASSPRRELAGYNEQFF. The DNA of the CDR3 is TGTGCCAGCAGCCCGAGGAGGGAACTAGCGGGCTACAATGAGCAGTTCTTC.

The chain is built from TRBV28 and TRBJ2-7, with 12 bases that match TRBD1. From germline, CDR1 is MDHEN and CDR2 SYDVKM. Trimming at V came to 9 bases and at J to 6 bases, leaving 6 bases not matched to a gene. This CDR3 is 13 amino acids long. The CDR3 region is CASWGQGASEQYF. Written as DNA, the CDR3 is TGTGCCAGTTGGGGACAGGGGGCCTCCGAGCAGTACTTC.

The rearrangement joins TRBV18 to TRBJ2-1; 14 bases are shared with TRBD2. Germline trimming cut 3 bases from V and 16 bases from J; bases unmatched to any gene: 8. The germline V gene has CDR1 KGHSH and CDR2 LQKENI. The CDR3 runs 14 residues. This chain's CDR3 is CASSPPGTSGSSFF. As DNA, the CDR3 is TGTGCCAGCTCACCCCCCGGGACTAGCGGGAGTTCATTCTTC.

The chain links TRBV29-1 to TRBJ2-2; the D gene is possibly TRBD2 (6 bases). Germline CDR1 and CDR2: SQVTM and ANQGSEA. V lost 0 bases and J lost 2, with 7 bases in between. There are 14 residues in the CDR3. The CDR3 is CSVEEGLNTGELFF. CDR3 coding DNA: TGCAGCGTTGAAGAGGGACTCAACACCGGGGAGCTGTTTTTT.

This clone was counted once. This chain uses TRBV6-4 with TRBJ1-5; D not certain. The V gene's germline CDR1 is MRHNA and CDR2 SNTAGT. V lost 4 bases and J 9 bases, leaving 16 bases between the germline ends. The CDR3 extends over 14 amino acids. The CDR3 nucleotides are TGTGCCAGCAGTGGTAGAGGGATAAGAGGGCCCCAGCATTTT. This translates into CASSGRGIRGPQHF.